Presented here are 18 T cell receptor beta chains from one specimen sequenced in a study of T cell repertoires in cytomegalovirus infection. TCRdb analysed the reads with MiXCR anew, one entry per CDR3 protein. Found here are 350,000 to 450,000 distinct CDR3 sequences, 18% of them singletons; the top ten hold 8.7%. Sequencing used PBMCs. All receptors derive from a human donor in good health (CMV status not recorded). Some clones in this sample may be carry-over from other donors' samples.

This clonotype has only a few counts. This chain connects TRBV12-3 or TRBV12-4 to TRBJ2-1; 13 nucleotides agree with TRBD2. This CDR3 is 17 amino acids long. The V segment lost 7 bases and the J segment 8 bases; nucleotides outside the gene matches: 14. The CDR3 DNA follows: TGTGCCAGCACCGGGTTGTCAGGACTAGCGGGAGTGGATGAGCAGTTCTTC. Its protein is CASTGLSGLAGVDEQFF.

This chain links TRBV28 with TRBJ2-7; D uncertain. This CDR3 spans 11 amino acids. Between the trimmed V and J ends, which lost 9 bases and 2 bases, there was a span of 8 bases. CDR1 is MDHEN and CDR2 is SYDVKM in the germline V gene. The CDR3 sequence: CASLGPYEQYF. The CDR3 DNA reads TGTGCCAGTTTAGGGCCCTACGAGCAGTACTTC.

The rearrangement uses TRBV10-3 and TRBJ2-3; 8 bases agree with TRBD2. The CDR3 covers 14 residues. V lost 2 bases and J lost 7; bases outside the gene matches: 5. The germline CDR1 and CDR2 sequences are ENHRY and SYGVKD. The DNA of the CDR3 is TGTGCCATCAGTGAGCGGGGGGGCGCGAATACGCAGTATTTT. Translation gives CAISERGGANTQYF.

V is TRBV20-1 and J is TRBJ1-6; D remains unclear. Germline CDR1 reads DFQATT; CDR2 reads SNEGSKA (reference sequence). The ends were cut back, 6 bases at V and 5 bases at J, with 14 bases in the middle. The CDR3 is made up of 14 amino acids. The CDR3 DNA follows: TGCAGTGCCCACCTAGGACGGGATAATTCACCCCTCCACTTT. As protein: CSAHLGRDNSPLHF.

This clonotype has a count of ten or more. The chain carries TRBV7-7 and TRBJ2-6; tentatively, D is TRBD2 (6 bases). The CDR3 is 16 amino acids. Trimming shortened V by 5 bases and J by 0 bases, and 11 bases separated the two germline ends. Germline assignment: CDR1 SSHAT and CDR2 FNYEAQ (reference sequence). CDR3 sequence: CASSRGGNSGANVLTF. The CDR3 region has the DNA TGTGCCAGCAGCCGAGGAGGGAACTCTGGGGCCAACGTCCTGACTTTC.

This clonotype was picked up a small number of times. The CDR3 region is CASSRPGGWGEQYF. Here the CDR3 DNA reads TGTGCCAGCAGCCGCCCCGGAGGGTGGGGGGAGCAGTACTTC. This chain links TRBV7-2 with TRBJ2-7, with D tentatively TRBD2 (6 bases). The CDR3 runs 14 residues. Trimming took off 5 bases at V and 7 bases at J, with 18 bases between the two ends. Germline V CDR1 and CDR2: SGHTA, FQGNSA.

Ten or more counts support this clonotype. The V gene is TRBV7-6, the J gene TRBJ2-6; TRBD1 agrees at 10 bases. CDR1 and CDR2 (germline): SGHVS, FNYEAQ. The V gene end was trimmed by 2 bases and the J gene end by 3 bases; junction bases not matched to a gene: 16. The CDR3 spans 21 residues. CDR3 nucleotide sequence: TGTGCCAGCAGCTTATCATTCCAACCGGGACAGGGGCTGTTTGGGGCCAACGTCCTGACTTTC. Translation gives CASSLSFQPGQGLFGANVLTF.

This clonotype was recorded many times. The CDR3 DNA sequence: TGTGCCAGCAGTTTAGCGCTTGGGGGTTCACAAGAGACCCAGTACTTC. Its translation is CASSLALGGSQETQYF. The chain joins TRBV12-3 or TRBV12-4 to TRBJ2-5, with D perhaps matching TRBD1 or TRBD2 (5 bases each). CDR3 length: 16 amino acids. Trimming removed 0 bases from V and 2 bases from J, with 13 bases in between.

This clonotype has a handful of counts. CDR3 sequence (DNA): TGTGCCAGCAGCGACGGGACAGCCTACGAGCAGTACTTC. It translates to CASSDGTAYEQYF. The chain joins TRBV12-3 or TRBV12-4 to TRBJ2-7; 7 bases align to TRBD1. The CDR3 sequence is 13 residues long. Unmatched junction bases numbered 4, after V lost 6 bases and J lost 2 bases.

This clonotype was recorded a few times. The chain joins TRBV10-3 to TRBJ1-2; D remains unclear. Germline V gene lookup returns CDR1 ENHRY and CDR2 SYGVKD. This CDR3 comprises 11 residues. V lost 0 bases to trimming and J lost 8 bases, with 4 bases between them. CDR3 sequence (DNA): TGTGCCATCAGTGAGTCTAAAGGCTACACCTTC. Protein sequence: CAISESKGYTF.

There are many counts of this clonotype. This chain links TRBV7-9 with TRBJ1-1, with unresolved D. There are 15 residues in the CDR3. V lost 5 bases to trimming and J lost 3 bases, with 16 bases between them. Germline lookup yields CDR1 SEHNR and CDR2 FQNEAQ (reference sequence). In nucleotides, the CDR3 is TGTGCCAGCAGCCCGCGGGGATGGCAGGACACTGAAGCTTTCTTT. Its translation: CASSPRGWQDTEAFF. The full variable domain, its missing parts supplied by reference TRBV7-9 and TRBJ1-1, is DTGVSQNPRHKITKRGQNVTFRCDPISEHNRLYWYRQTLGQGPEFLTYFQNEAQLEKSRLLSDRFSAERPKGSFSTLEIQRTEQGDSAMYLCASSPRGWQDTEAFFGQGTRLTVV.

This clonotype was seen more than once but under ten times. The CDR3 nucleotides are TGTGCCACCAGTGACCCCCGTAGTGACAGGCTACAAGAGACCCAGTACTTC. This encodes CATSDPRSDRLQETQYF. This rearrangement joins TRBV24-1 to TRBJ2-5; tentative D call: TRBD1 (6 bases). Germline V gives CDR1 KGHDR, CDR2 SFDVKD. V lost 4 bases to trimming and J lost 2 bases, with 19 bases between them. The CDR3 is 17 amino acids.

This clonotype was detected only a few times. With a much larger clone just one base away, this may be a read error. V is TRBV7-2 and J is TRBJ1-1, with 7 positions matching TRBD1. The germline V gene encodes CDR1 SGHTA and CDR2 FQGNSA. This CDR3 spans 15 amino acids. The CDR3 loop reads CASSPRQGRNNEAFF. In DNA, the CDR3 is TGTGCCAGCAGCCCCCGACAGGGAAGGAACAATGAAGCTTTCTTT.

The CDR3 nucleotides read TGTGCCAGCAGCTTAAGGGCAGGGGGCGGCCAGCCCCAGCATTTT. This codes for CASSLRAGGGQPQHF. The gene calls are TRBV7-2 and TRBJ1-5; 8 bases agree with TRBD1. This CDR3 region has 15 residues. V gave up 2 bases and J gave up 7 bases; unmatched junction bases: 7. CDR1 is SGHTA, CDR2 FQGNSA, per germline.

This clonotype was counted ten times or more. The genes are TRBV7-8 and TRBJ2-5, with unresolved D. Looked up from germline, CDR1 is SGHVS and CDR2 is FQNEAQ. This CDR3 contains 13 residues. Between the trimmed V and J ends, which lost 3 bases and 4 bases, there was a span of 9 bases. The CDR3 protein is CASSFESRETQYF. The CDR3 nucleotides are TGTGCCAGCAGCTTTGAGAGTCGAGAGACCCAGTACTTC.

V and J are TRBV15 and TRBJ1-5, with D hard to call. Germline V CDR1 and CDR2: LNHNV, YYDKDF (reference sequence). Trimming pared 1 base from V and 10 bases from J, leaving 8 bases between. CDR3 length equals 12 residues. DNA of the CDR3: TGTGCCACCAGCAGAGTCATGGGCCCCCAGCATTTT. Protein sequence: CATSRVMGPQHF.

The V call is TRBV4-3, the J call TRBJ2-7; 9 bases fit TRBD2. The CDR3 spans 15 residues. J lost 3 bases, V lost 8 bases, and 11 bases had no gene match. The germline CDR1 and CDR2 sequences are LGHNA and YSLEER. The CDR3 spells CASSRTTSGLYEQYF. In DNA form, the CDR3 reads TGCGCCAGCTCGAGGACGACTAGCGGCCTCTACGAGCAGTACTTC.

This clonotype appeared many times. The chain links TRBV12-3 or TRBV12-4 to TRBJ2-5, with TRBD2 identical over 15 bases. This CDR3 is 16 amino acids long. The trim removed 6 bases at V and 5 bases at J, leaving 7 bases unmatched. The DNA of the CDR3 is TGTGCCAGCAGCCCCGGGACTAGCGGGGGGAGGGAGACCCAGTACTTC. This translates into CASSPGTSGGRETQYF.